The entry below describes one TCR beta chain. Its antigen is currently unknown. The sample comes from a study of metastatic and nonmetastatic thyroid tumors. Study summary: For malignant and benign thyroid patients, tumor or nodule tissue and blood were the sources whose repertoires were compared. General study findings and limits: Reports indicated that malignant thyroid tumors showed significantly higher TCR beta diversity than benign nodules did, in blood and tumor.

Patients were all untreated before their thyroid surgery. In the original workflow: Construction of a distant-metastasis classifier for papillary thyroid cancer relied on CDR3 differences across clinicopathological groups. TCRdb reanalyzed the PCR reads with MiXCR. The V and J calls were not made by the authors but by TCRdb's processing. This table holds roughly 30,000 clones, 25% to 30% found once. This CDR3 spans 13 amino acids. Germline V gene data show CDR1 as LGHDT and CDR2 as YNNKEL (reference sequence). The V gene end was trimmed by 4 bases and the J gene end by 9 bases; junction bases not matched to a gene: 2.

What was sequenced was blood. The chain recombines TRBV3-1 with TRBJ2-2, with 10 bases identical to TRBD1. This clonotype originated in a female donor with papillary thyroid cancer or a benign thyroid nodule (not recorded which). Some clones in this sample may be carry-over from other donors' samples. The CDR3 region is CASSRDRGRELFF. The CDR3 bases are TGTGCCAGCAGCCGGGACAGGGGCCGGGAGCTGTTTTTT.